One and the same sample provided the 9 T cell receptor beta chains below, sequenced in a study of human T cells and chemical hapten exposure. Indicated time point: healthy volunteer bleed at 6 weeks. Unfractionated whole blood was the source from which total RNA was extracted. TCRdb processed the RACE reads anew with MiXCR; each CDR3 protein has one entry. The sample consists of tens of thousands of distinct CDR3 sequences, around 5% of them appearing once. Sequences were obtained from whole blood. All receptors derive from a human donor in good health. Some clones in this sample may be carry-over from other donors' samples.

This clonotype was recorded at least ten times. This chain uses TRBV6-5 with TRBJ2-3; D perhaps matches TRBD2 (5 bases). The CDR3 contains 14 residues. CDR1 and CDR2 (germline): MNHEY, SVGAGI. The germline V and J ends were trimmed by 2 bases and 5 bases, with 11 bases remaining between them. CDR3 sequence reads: CASSYRNGGDTQYF. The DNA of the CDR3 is TGTGCCAGCAGTTACCGAAATGGAGGAGATACGCAGTATTTT.

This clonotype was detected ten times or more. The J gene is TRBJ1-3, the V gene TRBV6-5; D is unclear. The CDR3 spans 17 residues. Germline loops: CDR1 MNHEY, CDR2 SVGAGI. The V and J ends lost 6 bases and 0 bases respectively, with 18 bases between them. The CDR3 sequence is CASSRQPHPYSGNTIYF. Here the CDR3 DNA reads TGTGCCAGCAGCCGTCAACCACACCCATACTCTGGAAACACCATATATTTT.

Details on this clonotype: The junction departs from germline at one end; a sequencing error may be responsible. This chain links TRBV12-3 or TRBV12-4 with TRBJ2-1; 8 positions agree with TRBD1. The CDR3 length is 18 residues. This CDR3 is CASSPTMSRGQGRYNEQF. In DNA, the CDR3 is TGTGCCAGCAGTCCCACCATGAGCAGGGGGCAGGGAAGATACAATGAGCAGTTC.

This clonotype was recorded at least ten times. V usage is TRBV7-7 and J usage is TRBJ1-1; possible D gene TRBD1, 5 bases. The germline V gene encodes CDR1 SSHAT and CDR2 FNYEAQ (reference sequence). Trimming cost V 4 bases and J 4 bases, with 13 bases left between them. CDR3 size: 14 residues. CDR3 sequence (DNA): TGTGCCAGCAGCTATCAGGGCCCAGGCACTGAAGCTTTCTTT. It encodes CASSYQGPGTEAFF.

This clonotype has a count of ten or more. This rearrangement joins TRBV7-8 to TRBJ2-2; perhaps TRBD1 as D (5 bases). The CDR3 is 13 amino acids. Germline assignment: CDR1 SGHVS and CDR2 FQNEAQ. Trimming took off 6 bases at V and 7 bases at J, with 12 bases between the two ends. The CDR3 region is CASRLRASGELFF. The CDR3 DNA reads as TGTGCCAGCAGACTCAGGGCTAGCGGGGAGCTGTTTTTT.

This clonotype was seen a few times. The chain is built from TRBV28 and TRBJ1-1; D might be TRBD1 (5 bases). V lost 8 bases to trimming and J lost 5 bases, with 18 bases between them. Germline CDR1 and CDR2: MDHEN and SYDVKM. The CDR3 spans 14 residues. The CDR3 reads CASLFAGMGTEAFF. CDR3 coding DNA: TGTGCCAGCTTATTTGCAGGGATGGGAACTGAAGCTTTCTTT. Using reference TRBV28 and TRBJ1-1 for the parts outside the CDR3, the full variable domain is DVKVTQSSRYLVKRTGEKVFLECVQDMDHENMFWYRQDPGLGLRLIYFSYDVKMKEKGDIPEGYSVSREKKERFSLILESASTNQTSMYLCASLFAGMGTEAFFGQGTRLTVV.

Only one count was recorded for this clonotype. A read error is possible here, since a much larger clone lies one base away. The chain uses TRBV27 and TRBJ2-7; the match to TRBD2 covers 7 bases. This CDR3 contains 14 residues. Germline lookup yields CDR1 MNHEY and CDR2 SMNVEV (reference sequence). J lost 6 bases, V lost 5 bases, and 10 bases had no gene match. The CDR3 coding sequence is TGTGCCAGCAGTGAATCGGGAGGCCTAACCGAGCAGTACTTC. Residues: CASSESGGLTEQYF.

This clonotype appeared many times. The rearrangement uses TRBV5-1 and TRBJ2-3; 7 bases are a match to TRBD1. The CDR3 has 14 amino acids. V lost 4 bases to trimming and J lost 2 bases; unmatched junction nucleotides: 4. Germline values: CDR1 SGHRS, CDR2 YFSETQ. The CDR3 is CASSVGTATDTQYF. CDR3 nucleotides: TGCGCCAGCAGCGTGGGGACAGCCACAGATACGCAGTATTTT.

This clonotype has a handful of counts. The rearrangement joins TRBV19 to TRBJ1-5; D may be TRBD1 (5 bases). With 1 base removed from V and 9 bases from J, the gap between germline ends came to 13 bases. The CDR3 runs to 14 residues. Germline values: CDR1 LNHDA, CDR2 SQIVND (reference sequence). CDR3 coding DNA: TGTGCCAGTAGTATAGGACAGTTTGATACGCCCCAGCATTTT. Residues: CASSIGQFDTPQHF.